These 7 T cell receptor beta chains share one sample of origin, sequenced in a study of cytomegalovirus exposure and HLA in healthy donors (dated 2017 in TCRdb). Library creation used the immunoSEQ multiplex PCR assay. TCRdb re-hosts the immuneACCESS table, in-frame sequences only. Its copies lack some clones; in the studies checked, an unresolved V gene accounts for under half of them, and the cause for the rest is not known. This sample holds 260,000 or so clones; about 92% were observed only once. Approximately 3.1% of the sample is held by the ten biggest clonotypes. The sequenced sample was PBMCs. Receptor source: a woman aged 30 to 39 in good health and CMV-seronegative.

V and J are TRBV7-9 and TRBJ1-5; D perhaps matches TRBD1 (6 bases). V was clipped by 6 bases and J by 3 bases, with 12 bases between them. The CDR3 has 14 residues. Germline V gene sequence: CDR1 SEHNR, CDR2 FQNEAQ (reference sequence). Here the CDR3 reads CASSFTGYNQPQHF. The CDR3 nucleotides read TGTGCCAGCAGTTTTACAGGGTACAATCAGCCCCAGCATTTT.

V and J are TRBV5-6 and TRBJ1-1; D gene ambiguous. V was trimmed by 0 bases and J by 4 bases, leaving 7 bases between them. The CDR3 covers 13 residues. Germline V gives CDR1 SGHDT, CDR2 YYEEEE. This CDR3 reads CASSLGGVTEAFF. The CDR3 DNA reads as TGTGCCAGCAGCTTGGGAGGAGTCACTGAAGCTTTCTTT.

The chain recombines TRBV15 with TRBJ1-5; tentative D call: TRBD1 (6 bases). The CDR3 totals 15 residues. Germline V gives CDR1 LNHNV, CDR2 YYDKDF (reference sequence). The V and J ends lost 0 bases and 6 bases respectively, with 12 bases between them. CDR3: CATSREQQGIQPQHF. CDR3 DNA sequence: TGTGCCACCAGCAGAGAACAACAGGGAATTCAGCCCCAGCATTTT.

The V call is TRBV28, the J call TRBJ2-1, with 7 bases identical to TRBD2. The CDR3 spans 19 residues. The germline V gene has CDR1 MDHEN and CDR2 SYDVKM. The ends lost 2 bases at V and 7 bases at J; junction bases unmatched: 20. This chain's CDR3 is CASSLRELLALSRGNEQFF. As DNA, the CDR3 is TGTGCCAGCAGTTTACGGGAATTACTAGCGCTCTCTCGAGGGAATGAGCAGTTCTTC.

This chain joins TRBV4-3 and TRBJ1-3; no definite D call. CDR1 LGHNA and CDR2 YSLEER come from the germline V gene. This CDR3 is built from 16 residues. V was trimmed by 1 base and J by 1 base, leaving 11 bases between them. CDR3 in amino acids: CASSQAVMGSGNTIYF. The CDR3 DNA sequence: TGCGCCAGCAGCCAAGCCGTTATGGGGTCTGGAAACACCATATATTTT.

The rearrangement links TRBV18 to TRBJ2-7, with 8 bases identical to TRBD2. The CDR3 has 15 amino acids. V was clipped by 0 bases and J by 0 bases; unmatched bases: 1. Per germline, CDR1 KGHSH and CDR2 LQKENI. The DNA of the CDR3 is TGTGCCAGCTCACCACCCGGGACTAGCTCCTACGAGCAGTACTTC. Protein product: CASSPPGTSSYEQYF.

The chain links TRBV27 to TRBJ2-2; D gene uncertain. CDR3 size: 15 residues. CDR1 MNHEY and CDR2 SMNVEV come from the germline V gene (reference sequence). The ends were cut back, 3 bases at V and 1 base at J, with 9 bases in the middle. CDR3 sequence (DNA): TGTGCCAGCAGTTTCTGGCAGAGGAACACCGGGGAGCTGTTTTTT. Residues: CASSFWQRNTGELFF.